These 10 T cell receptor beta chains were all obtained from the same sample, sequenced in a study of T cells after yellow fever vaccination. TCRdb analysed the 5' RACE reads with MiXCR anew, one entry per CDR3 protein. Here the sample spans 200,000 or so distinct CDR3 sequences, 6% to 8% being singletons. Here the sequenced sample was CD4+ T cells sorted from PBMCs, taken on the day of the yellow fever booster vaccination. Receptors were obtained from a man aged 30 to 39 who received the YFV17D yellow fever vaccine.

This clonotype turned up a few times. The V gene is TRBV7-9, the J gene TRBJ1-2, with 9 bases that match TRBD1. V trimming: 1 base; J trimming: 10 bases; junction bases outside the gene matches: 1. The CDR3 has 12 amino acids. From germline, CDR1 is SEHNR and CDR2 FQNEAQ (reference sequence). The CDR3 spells CASSLGTGDYTF. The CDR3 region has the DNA TGTGCCAGCAGCTTAGGGACAGGGGACTACACCTTC.

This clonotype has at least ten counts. The CDR3 DNA reads as TGTGCCAGCAGTTCGACAGGCACCGGCGGGGAGCTGTTTTTT. Translation: CASSSTGTGGELFF. The rearrangement joins TRBV28 to TRBJ2-2, with a tentative D call TRBD1 (6 bases). The CDR3 extends over 14 amino acids. The germline CDR1 and CDR2 sequences are MDHEN and SYDVKM. The ends were cut back, 4 bases at V and 7 bases at J, with 13 bases in the middle.

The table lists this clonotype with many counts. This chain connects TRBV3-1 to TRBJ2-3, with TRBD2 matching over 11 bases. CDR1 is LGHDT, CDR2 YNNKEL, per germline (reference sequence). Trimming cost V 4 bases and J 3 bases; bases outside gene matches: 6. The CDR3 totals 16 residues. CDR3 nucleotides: TGTGCCAGCAGCCCATTAGCGGGAGGGCCTACAGATACGCAGTATTTT. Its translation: CASSPLAGGPTDTQYF.

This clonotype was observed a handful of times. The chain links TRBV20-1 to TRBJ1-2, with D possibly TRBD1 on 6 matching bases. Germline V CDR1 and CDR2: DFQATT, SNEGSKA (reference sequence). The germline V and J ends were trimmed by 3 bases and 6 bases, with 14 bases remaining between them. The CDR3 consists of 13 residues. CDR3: CSASLGGLDGYTF. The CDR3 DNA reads TGCAGTGCTAGTTTAGGGGGTTTGGATGGCTACACCTTC.

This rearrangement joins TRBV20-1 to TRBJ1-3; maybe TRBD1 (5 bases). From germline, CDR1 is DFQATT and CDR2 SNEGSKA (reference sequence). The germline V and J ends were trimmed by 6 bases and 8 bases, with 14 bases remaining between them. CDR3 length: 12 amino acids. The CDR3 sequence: CSAPGGGHTIYF. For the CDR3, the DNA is TGCAGTGCCCCGGGGGGTGGTCACACCATATATTTT.

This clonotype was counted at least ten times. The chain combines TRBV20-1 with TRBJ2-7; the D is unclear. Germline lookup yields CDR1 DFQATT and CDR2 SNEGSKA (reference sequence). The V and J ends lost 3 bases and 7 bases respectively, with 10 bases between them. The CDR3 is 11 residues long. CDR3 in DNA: TGCAGTGCTAGGACACAGAGGGAGCAGTACTTC. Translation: CSARTQREQYF.

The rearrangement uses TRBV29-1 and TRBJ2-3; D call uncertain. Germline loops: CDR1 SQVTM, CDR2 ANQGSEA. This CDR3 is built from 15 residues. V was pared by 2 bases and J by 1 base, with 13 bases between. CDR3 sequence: CSVEYSGFRTDTQYF. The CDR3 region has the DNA TGCAGCGTTGAATATTCCGGTTTCCGCACAGATACGCAGTATTTT.

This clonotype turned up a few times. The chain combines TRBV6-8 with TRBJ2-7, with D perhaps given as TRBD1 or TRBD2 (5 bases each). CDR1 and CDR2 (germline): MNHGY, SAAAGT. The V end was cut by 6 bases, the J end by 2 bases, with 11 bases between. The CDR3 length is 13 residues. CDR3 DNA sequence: TGTGCCAGCAGATCGGGACCAACCTACGAGCAGTACTTC. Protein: CASRSGPTYEQYF.

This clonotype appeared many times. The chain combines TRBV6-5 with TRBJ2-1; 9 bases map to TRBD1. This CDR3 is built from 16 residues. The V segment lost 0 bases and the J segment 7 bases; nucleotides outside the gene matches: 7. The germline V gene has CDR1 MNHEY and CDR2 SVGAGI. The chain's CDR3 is CASSYSGQGLGNEQFF. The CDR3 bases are TGTGCCAGCAGTTACTCCGGACAGGGGTTGGGGAATGAGCAGTTCTTC.

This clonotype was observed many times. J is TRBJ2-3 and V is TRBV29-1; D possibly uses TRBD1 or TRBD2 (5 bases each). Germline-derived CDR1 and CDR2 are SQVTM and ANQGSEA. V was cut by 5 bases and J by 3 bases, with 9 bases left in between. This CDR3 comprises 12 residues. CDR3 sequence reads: CSVKRGTDTQYF. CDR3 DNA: TGCAGCGTTAAGAGGGGAACAGATACGCAGTATTTT.